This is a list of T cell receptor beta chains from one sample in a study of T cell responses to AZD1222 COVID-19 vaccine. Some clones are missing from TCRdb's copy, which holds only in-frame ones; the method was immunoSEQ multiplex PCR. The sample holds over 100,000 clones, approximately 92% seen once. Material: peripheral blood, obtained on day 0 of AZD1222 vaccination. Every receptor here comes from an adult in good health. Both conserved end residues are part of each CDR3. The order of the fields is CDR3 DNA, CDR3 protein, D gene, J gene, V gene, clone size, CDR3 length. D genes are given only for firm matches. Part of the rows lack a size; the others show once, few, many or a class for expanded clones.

TGTGCCAGCAGCCCCTATGAGTCCCCAGGGGGGGAATATAATTCACCCCTCCACTTT | CASSPYESPGGEYNSPLHF | TRBD1 | TRBJ1-6 | TRBV3-1/TRBV3-2 | few | 19
TGTGCCTGGAGATTGGACAGGGGTAATTCACCCCTCCACTTT | CAWRLDRGNSPLHF | TRBD1 | TRBJ1-6 | TRBV30 | NA | 14
TGTGCCACCGGGGAGACAGGGGGGGGGACCCACCGCGATGAGCAGTTCTTC | CATGETGGGTHRDEQFF | TRBD1 | TRBJ2-1 | TRBV24-1 | NA | 17
TGTGCCAGCAGCTTAAGACAGGGGCCCGTGGATGAGCAGTTCTTC | CASSLRQGPVDEQFF | TRBD1 | TRBJ2-1 | TRBV7-3 | NA | 15
TGCGCCAGCCTAGGGGCTAGAGGCACAGATACGCAGTATTTT | CASLGARGTDTQYF | NA | TRBJ2-3 | TRBV23-1 | NA | 14
TGTGCCTGGAGTGTCAAGACAAGGACTGAAGCTTTCTTT | CAWSVKTRTEAFF | NA | TRBJ1-1 | TRBV30 | NA | 13
TGTGCCAGCAGCCCCCTAGTCGCGGGGGGGCTCCCCTACGAGCAGTACTTC | CASSPLVAGGLPYEQYF | TRBD2 | TRBJ2-7 | TRBV28 | NA | 17
TGTGCCACCAAGACTAGCGGGGGGGCGTACGAGCAGTACTTC | CATKTSGGAYEQYF | TRBD2 | TRBJ2-7 | TRBV15 | NA | 14
TGTGCCAGTAGCGTTGGGGGGGGTCGGACTGAAGCTTTCTTT | CASSVGGGRTEAFF | NA | TRBJ1-1 | TRBV19 | NA | 14
TGTGCCGCCAAGGGGGGTAGCTATGGCTACACCTTC | CAAKGGSYGYTF | NA | TRBJ1-2 | TRBV6-5 | NA | 12
TGTGCCAGCAACGTGGCAGGGCCCGCCTACGAGCAGTACTTC | CASNVAGPAYEQYF | NA | TRBJ2-7 | TRBV2 | NA | 14
TGTGCCAGCAGCTTAGGGACTACTGCAACCCAGTACTTC | CASSLGTTATQYF | NA | TRBJ2-5 | TRBV11-3 | once | 13
TGTGCCAGCACCCCTCCGGGGCCAACTAATGAAAAACTGTTTTTT | CASTPPGPTNEKLFF | NA | TRBJ1-4 | TRBV28 | NA | 15
TGTGCCAGCTCACCACAGGGAAGGGAGGGTATTTACGAGCAGTACTTC | CASSPQGREGIYEQYF | TRBD2 | TRBJ2-7 | TRBV18 | NA | 16
TGTGCCAGCAGCCCCAGCACGGCCTACGAGCAGTACTTC | CASSPSTAYEQYF | NA | TRBJ2-7 | TRBV11-1 | NA | 13
TGTGCCAGCAGTTTAACGACCGGGACAGGTCCTTCTCACGAGCAGTACTTC | CASSLTTGTGPSHEQYF | TRBD1 | TRBJ2-7 | TRBV27 | NA | 17
TGTGCCTGGAGTGTAGCGGGAGGGCCCTCCTACGAGCAGTACTTC | CAWSVAGGPSYEQYF | TRBD2 | TRBJ2-7 | TRBV30 | once | 15
TGCGCCAGCAGCTTGGGAGGACAGGACAATCAGCCCCAGCATTTT | CASSLGGQDNQPQHF | TRBD1 | TRBJ1-5 | TRBV5-1 | NA | 15
TGTGCCAGCAGCCACGGGACCCTTTTTTTTAGCAATCAGCCCCAGCATTTT | CASSHGTLFFSNQPQHF | NA | TRBJ1-5 | TRBV28 | NA | 17
TGTGCCAGCAGCGGTGGAGGCTACACCTTC | CASSGGGYTF | NA | TRBJ1-2 | TRBV9 | once | 10
TGTGCCAGCAGCACCCACAGGGGGGTCGGCGCAGATACGCAGTATTTT | CASSTHRGVGADTQYF | TRBD1 | TRBJ2-3 | TRBV9 | few | 16
TGCAGTGCTAGTCGCTCAACTAATGAAAAACTGTTTTTT | CSASRSTNEKLFF | NA | TRBJ1-4 | TRBV20-1 | NA | 13
TGTGCCAGCAGCTTAAGACTAGCGGGGAACACCGGGGAGCTGTTTTTT | CASSLRLAGNTGELFF | TRBD2 | TRBJ2-2 | TRBV7-3 | NA | 16
TGTGCCAGCAGTGCAGGTGACAATGAGCAGTTCTTC | CASSAGDNEQFF | NA | TRBJ2-1 | TRBV9 | NA | 12
TGTGCCAGCAGTACCCCATTAGTAGCGGGAGCCTACAATGAGCAGTTCTTC | CASSTPLVAGAYNEQFF | TRBD2 | TRBJ2-1 | TRBV27 | NA | 17
TGTGCCAGTAGTATACCCAGGTACTATGGCTACACCTTC | CASSIPRYYGYTF | NA | TRBJ1-2 | TRBV19 | NA | 13
TGTGCCAGCAGTCGCGGGACAGCCTACAATGAGCAGTTCTTC | CASSRGTAYNEQFF | NA | TRBJ2-1 | TRBV27 | NA | 14
TGTGCCAGCAGCCAAGGAGGTGGTCCAGTCAAACTGTTTTTT | CASSQGGGPVKLFF | NA | TRBJ1-4 | TRBV14 | NA | 14
TGCAGTGCTAGTACAGGGGGCAAAAACATTCAGTACTTC | CSASTGGKNIQYF | TRBD1 | TRBJ2-4 | TRBV20-1 | NA | 13
TGTGCCAGCAGTTTAGGTCAGGGCCATCAGCCCCAGCATTTT | CASSLGQGHQPQHF | NA | TRBJ1-5 | TRBV6-5 | NA | 14
TGTGCCAGCAGCTTAAGGAGGCTAAACACTGAAGCTTTCTTT | CASSLRRLNTEAFF | NA | TRBJ1-1 | TRBV7-8 | few | 14
TGTGCCAGCGGGGGGAGACAGGGCCCCGTATACGAGCAGTACTTC | CASGGRQGPVYEQYF | NA | TRBJ2-7 | TRBV19 | NA | 15
TGTGCCAGCAGTGAATCCAGCAAATATGGCTACACCTTC | CASSESSKYGYTF | NA | TRBJ1-2 | TRBV6-1 | NA | 13
TGTGCCAGCAGCCGTAAAAGGAGACAGGGGAAGCTTGGGGATCAGCCCCAGCATTTT | CASSRKRRQGKLGDQPQHF | TRBD1 | TRBJ1-5 | TRBV7-3 | NA | 19
TGTGCCAGCAGCTTAGGCGGAGACTGGATCAACTATGGCTACACCTTC | CASSLGGDWINYGYTF | NA | TRBJ1-2 | TRBV13 | NA | 16
TGTGCCAGCAGCCCCCACGGGGACTCCCCCACTAGCTTC | CASSPHGDSPTSF | NA | TRBJ2-7 | TRBV9 | NA | 13
TGTGCCAGCAGTGCGAACCCCCCTCGACGGGGGGACGAGCAGTACTTC | CASSANPPRRGDEQYF | TRBD2 | TRBJ2-7 | TRBV27 | NA | 16
TGTGCCAGCAGTTTATTAATAGGAAAGAACACTGAAGCTTTCTTT | CASSLLIGKNTEAFF | NA | TRBJ1-1 | TRBV27 | NA | 15